The sequence of this T cell receptor (beta chain) was determined in a study of early T cells in non-severe SARS-CoV-2 infection. About the study: From unsorted whole blood, bulk RNA was sequenced, and the chains remained unpaired. General observations from the study: Clonotype matching in VDJdb favored anti-spike CD8 responses and did not capture private and CD4 specificities.

This clonotype came up many times. The antigen is undetermined. The CDR3 is 9 amino acids. The V end lost 10 bases, the J end lost 6 bases, and 7 bases lay between the germline ends. Germline V gene lookup returns CDR1 ENHRY and CDR2 SYGVKD. The TCR library protocol attached unique molecular identifiers to the individual cDNA molecules. One entry per CDR3 protein results from TCRdb running MiXCR on the 5' RACE reads. The sample has tens of thousands of distinct CDR3 sequences; 9.5% to 13% are singletons. The genes are TRBV10-3 and TRBJ2-7; D is undetermined. Sample: whole blood. The sequence derives from an adult who was a healthcare worker with PCR-confirmed SARS-CoV-2 infection or an uninfected control (not recorded which). Here the CDR3 DNA reads TGTGCCACCGGCGTCGAGCAGTACTTC. It specifies CATGVEQYF.